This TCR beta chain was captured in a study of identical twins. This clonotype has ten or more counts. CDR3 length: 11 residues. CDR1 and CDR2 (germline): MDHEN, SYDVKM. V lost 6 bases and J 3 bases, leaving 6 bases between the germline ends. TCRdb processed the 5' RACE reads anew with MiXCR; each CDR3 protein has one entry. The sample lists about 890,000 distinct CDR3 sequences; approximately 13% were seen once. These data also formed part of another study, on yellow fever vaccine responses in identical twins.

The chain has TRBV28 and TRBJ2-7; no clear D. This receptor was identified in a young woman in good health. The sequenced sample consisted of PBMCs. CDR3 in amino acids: CASRRIYEQYF. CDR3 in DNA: TGTGCCAGCAGGCGGATCTACGAGCAGTACTTC.